Each of the 23 T cell receptor beta chains below was sequenced from the same sample in a study of T cells in Graves' hyperthyroidism and ophthalmopathy. RNA transcripts gave rise to amplified TCR beta CDR3 regions. A first-round RT-PCR of the TCR CDR3 used the HTBI primer set. TCRdb itself ran the multiplex PCR reads through MiXCR, one entry per CDR3 protein. The sample gives roughly 600,000 distinct CDR3 sequences, 13% to 15% of which show up once; around 12% is in the top ten. The sample consisted of blood. These receptors all come from a woman aged 45 to 65 with Graves' ophthalmopathy.

This chain uses TRBV9 with TRBJ2-2; 8 bases align to TRBD1. The germline V gene has CDR1 SGDLS and CDR2 YYNGEE. V lost 3 bases, J lost 4 bases, and 2 bases stayed unmatched. The CDR3 is 14 residues long. DNA for the CDR3: TGTGCCAGCAGCGGGGGACAGGTCACCGGGGAGCTGTTTTTT. Translated, it gives CASSGGQVTGELFF.

Turning to this clonotype: This may arise from a read error, as a much more abundant clone is one base away. V and J are TRBV20-1 and TRBJ2-7; 7 nucleotides align to TRBD1. Per the germline V gene, CDR1 is DFQATT and CDR2 is SNEGSKA (reference sequence). The CDR3 is 15 residues long. V lost 0 bases and J lost 3; bases outside the gene matches: 8. CDR3 region: CSAREATGDIYEQYF. The CDR3 DNA follows: TGCAGTGCTAGAGAAGCTACAGGGGATATCTACGAGCAGTACTTC.

This clonotype was detected only a few times. The V call is TRBV27, the J call TRBJ2-6, with TRBD1 as a possible D gene (6 bases). The ends were cut back, 3 bases at V and 2 bases at J, with 20 bases in the middle. The germline CDR1 and CDR2 sequences are MNHEY and SMNVEV (reference sequence). The CDR3 is made up of 19 amino acids. The CDR3: CASSFFQGRLGTGANVLTF. In DNA form, the CDR3 reads TGTGCCAGCAGTTTTTTCCAGGGGCGATTAGGGACTGGGGCCAACGTCCTGACTTTC.

The J gene is TRBJ2-3, the V gene TRBV3-1; 10 bases map to TRBD2. With V trimmed by 4 bases and J by 6 bases, 7 bases remained unmatched. The CDR3 runs to 15 residues. Germline V lookup: CDR1 LGHDT, CDR2 YNNKEL (reference sequence). The CDR3 region has the DNA TGTGCCAGCAGCCCCGGACTAGCGGAGGGGGATACGCAGTATTTT. It translates to CASSPGLAEGDTQYF.

This chain links TRBV7-3 with TRBJ1-1; D possibly corresponds to TRBD1 (5 bases). The ends were cut back, 1 base at V and 3 bases at J, with 18 bases in the middle. Germline assignment: CDR1 SGHTA and CDR2 FQGTGA. The CDR3 totals 17 residues. CDR3 nucleotide sequence: TGTGCCAGCAGCTTAAAACGAGTGGGACGAGGGGACACTGAAGCTTTCTTT. Protein product: CASSLKRVGRGDTEAFF.

This clonotype was found a few times. CDR3 coding DNA: TGTGCCAGCAGTTACTCGATTTTTACTAGCGGGAGTACAAGACCCTACAATGAGCAGTTCTTC. It translates to CASSYSIFTSGSTRPYNEQFF. The chain joins TRBV6-6 to TRBJ2-1; 11 bases line up with TRBD2. Germline CDR1 and CDR2: MNHNY and SVGAGI (reference sequence). Trimming at V came to 0 bases and at J to 2 bases, leaving 15 bases not matched to a gene. The CDR3 runs 21 residues.

Many counts were recorded for this clonotype. This chain links TRBV5-1 with TRBJ2-1; D not resolved. The CDR3 contains 14 residues. V was cut by 3 bases and J by 0 bases, with 7 bases left in between. The germline V gene encodes CDR1 SGHRS and CDR2 YFSETQ. CDR3 nucleotides: TGCGCCAGCAGCTCGGACGGCTCCTACAATGAGCAGTTCTTC. Its translation is CASSSDGSYNEQFF.

The table lists this clonotype with a few counts. The chain links TRBV25-1 to TRBJ2-7; TRBD2 is a possible D gene (6 bases). This CDR3 is 14 amino acids long. The ends were cut back, 1 base at V and 5 bases at J, with 12 bases in the middle. The V gene's germline CDR1 is MGHDK and CDR2 SYGVNS. In nucleotides, the CDR3 is TGTGCCAGCAGTGAATCTGCTAGCGCCAACGAGCAGTACTTC. It specifies CASSESASANEQYF.

This clonotype was counted ten times or more. This chain connects TRBV5-6 to TRBJ2-5, with D possibly TRBD2 on 6 matching bases. Trimming stripped 0 bases from V and 7 bases from J, with 13 bases between. CDR1 is SGHDT and CDR2 is YYEEEE in the germline V gene. The CDR3 length is 14 residues. CDR3 nucleotide sequence: TGTGCCAGCAGCTTGGGACTCCGGGGAGGGACCCAGTACTTC. It translates to CASSLGLRGGTQYF. The variable domain in full, with the rest retrieved from reference TRBV5-6 and TRBJ2-5, is DAGVTQSPTHLIKTRGQQVTLRCSPKSGHDTVSWYQQALGQGPQFIFQYYEEEERQRGNFPDRFSGHQFPNYSSELNVNALLLGDSALYLCASSLGLRGGTQYFGPGTRLLVL.

This clonotype showed up many times. V is TRBV7-2 and J is TRBJ1-5; D call uncertain. V was pared by 1 base and J by 5 bases, with 18 bases between. Germline lookup yields CDR1 SGHTA and CDR2 FQGNSA. The CDR3 has 17 residues. The CDR3 nucleotides read TGTGCCAGCAGCTTAGTAGGCAGTTCGGGGATGGATCAGCCCCAGCATTTT. Encoded protein: CASSLVGSSGMDQPQHF.

The table lists this clonotype with a few counts. The chain couples TRBV2 to TRBJ2-1, with D uncertain. This CDR3 has 11 residues. V was shortened by 6 bases and J by 8 bases, with 8 bases between the two germline ends. The germline CDR1 and CDR2 sequences are SNHLY and FYNNEI. CDR3 nucleotides: TGTGCCAGCAGCGGAAACTATGAGCAGTTCTTC. Translating it yields CASSGNYEQFF.

This clonotype came up many times. The V and J genes are TRBV7-2 and TRBJ1-1, with 8 bases lining up with TRBD1. V shed 6 bases, J shed 8 bases, and the junction held 8 bases outside the gene matches. CDR1 is SGHTA and CDR2 is FQGNSA in the germline V gene. The CDR3 contains 13 residues. The CDR3 DNA sequence: TGTGCCAGCAGTTGGACAGGGTCGATCGAAGCTTTCTTT. As protein: CASSWTGSIEAFF.

This clonotype has a count of ten or more. The chain combines TRBV30 with TRBJ2-1, with 12 nucleotides matching TRBD2. The length of the CDR3 is 15 residues. Germline CDR1 reads GTSNPN; CDR2 reads SVGIG (reference sequence). The trim removed 4 bases at V and 6 bases at J, leaving 7 bases unmatched. The CDR3 here is CAWTSGRAPSNEQFF. CDR3 nucleotide sequence: TGTGCCTGGACTAGCGGGAGGGCCCCATCCAATGAGCAGTTCTTC. The whole variable domain, remainder taken from reference TRBV30 and TRBJ2-1, is SQTIHQWPATLVQPVGSPLSLECTVEGTSNPNLYWYRQAAGRGLQLLFYSVGIGQISSEVPQNLSASRPQDRQFILSSKKLLLSDSGFYLCAWTSGRAPSNEQFFGPGTRLTVL.

This clonotype was seen repeatedly, ten times or more. The CDR3 is CASRRGLANSYNEQFF. The DNA for the CDR3 is TGTGCCAGCAGACGTGGACTAGCGAACTCCTACAATGAGCAGTTCTTC. V is TRBV5-5 and J is TRBJ2-1; 9 bases line up with TRBD2. Germline values: CDR1 SGHKS, CDR2 YYEKEE (reference sequence). Trimming cost V 5 bases and J 0 bases; bases outside gene matches: 6. The CDR3 runs to 16 residues.

This clonotype appeared many times. The V and J genes are TRBV6-2 or TRBV6-3 and TRBJ2-2, with a possible D match to TRBD2 (6 bases). The CDR3 consists of 16 residues. V was pared by 7 bases and J by 0 bases, with 15 bases between. CDR1 and CDR2 from the germline V gene are MNHEY and SVGEGT. The CDR3 protein is CASNRRAGTNTGELFF. The CDR3 bases are TGTGCCAGCAACAGGAGGGCGGGGACGAACACCGGGGAGCTGTTTTTT.

The rearrangement uses TRBV7-9 and TRBJ2-3; no clear D. The CDR3 has 15 amino acids. V gave up 4 bases and J gave up 3 bases, with 14 bases separating them. Germline values: CDR1 SEHNR, CDR2 FQNEAQ (reference sequence). Here the CDR3 reads CASSSNPQATDTQYF. CDR3 in DNA: TGTGCCAGCAGCTCCAACCCCCAAGCTACAGATACGCAGTATTTT.

Ten or more counts support this clonotype. In DNA, the CDR3 is TGTGCCACCATGGGGACATATGACTACGAGCAGTACTTC. Encoded protein: CATMGTYDYEQYF. The chain recombines TRBV24-1 with TRBJ2-7, with D possibly matching TRBD1 (6 bases). This CDR3 contains 13 residues. The V and J ends lost 8 bases and 3 bases respectively, with 13 bases between them. The germline gives CDR1 KGHDR, CDR2 SFDVKD.

This clonotype has more than one count but fewer than ten. This rearrangement joins TRBV19 to TRBJ2-7; D call uncertain. Germline CDR1 reads LNHDA; CDR2 reads SQIVND (reference sequence). With 1 base removed from V and 7 bases from J, the gap between germline ends came to 17 bases. CDR3 length equals 15 residues. In nucleotides, the CDR3 is TGTGCCAGTAGTATAGGTGTGACGGCGAGCCGTGAGCAGTACTTC. This gives the protein CASSIGVTASREQYF.

This clonotype was recorded many times. This chain connects TRBV11-1 to TRBJ2-5; D perhaps matches TRBD1 (5 bases). In germline, CDR1 is SGHAT, CDR2 FQDESV (reference sequence). The V end was cut by 3 bases, the J end by 1 base, with 9 bases between. This CDR3 region has 14 residues. DNA for the CDR3: TGTGCCAGCAGCTTCGGACACCTCCAAGAGACCCAGTACTTC. Translated, it gives CASSFGHLQETQYF.

The rearrangement uses TRBV11-2 and TRBJ1-2, with D unresolved. With 2 bases removed from V and 0 bases from J, the gap between germline ends came to 10 bases. There are 15 residues in the CDR3. CDR1 and CDR2 from the germline V gene are SGHAT and FQNNGV. In DNA, the CDR3 is TGTGCCAGCAGCTTAATCGGCTTCTCTAACTATGGCTACACCTTC. This translates into CASSLIGFSNYGYTF.

Worth noting for this clonotype: This clone may be a read error of a much larger clone one base away. The CDR3 DNA reads as TGTGCCAGCAGACGACAGGGAAACTCTGGAAACACCATATATTTT. Encoded protein: CASRRQGNSGNTIYF. The genes are TRBV12-3 or TRBV12-4 and TRBJ1-3; 7 nucleotides match TRBD1. The CDR3 covers 15 residues. V shed 6 bases and J 0 bases; nucleotides not matched to a gene: 5.

This clonotype was recorded at least ten times. This chain joins TRBV7-2 and TRBJ2-7; D might be TRBD2 (6 bases). The CDR3 has 19 residues. The germline gives CDR1 SGHTA, CDR2 FQGNSA. V was cut by 5 bases and J by 0 bases, with 26 bases left in between. CDR3 DNA: TGTGCCAGCAGCCACCGCCGCGGTAGCGGAAAATTGAGCTCCTACGAGCAGTACTTC. This codes for CASSHRRGSGKLSSYEQYF.

There are many counts of this clonotype. The chain combines TRBV12-3 or TRBV12-4 with TRBJ1-5, with 9 bases that match TRBD1. V lost 4 bases to trimming and J lost 5 bases; unmatched junction nucleotides: 6. The CDR3 extends over 15 amino acids. The chain's CDR3 is CASSWTGVNHQPQHF. Written as DNA, the CDR3 is TGTGCCAGCAGTTGGACAGGGGTTAACCATCAGCCCCAGCATTTT.